This TCR beta chain appears in the sequencing data of a study of blood T cell repertoires in COVID-19. Some clones are missing from TCRdb's copy, which holds only in-frame ones; the method was immunoSEQ multiplex PCR. The top ten clones hold around 1.5% of a sample with just under 150,000 clones, about 92% of them seen once. Trimming pared 1 base from V and 1 base from J, leaving 8 bases between. Germline CDR1 and CDR2: SGHRS and YFSETQ. This CDR3 comprises 14 residues. The sequencing input was peripheral blood. The clonotype was recovered from a human donor in a cohort sampled during active COVID-19. The chain recombines TRBV5-1 with TRBJ1-1; D unresolved. CDR3 bases: TGCGCCAGCAGCTTGACCCCTACGAACACTGAAGCTTTCTTT. It yields the protein CASSLTPTNTEAFF.